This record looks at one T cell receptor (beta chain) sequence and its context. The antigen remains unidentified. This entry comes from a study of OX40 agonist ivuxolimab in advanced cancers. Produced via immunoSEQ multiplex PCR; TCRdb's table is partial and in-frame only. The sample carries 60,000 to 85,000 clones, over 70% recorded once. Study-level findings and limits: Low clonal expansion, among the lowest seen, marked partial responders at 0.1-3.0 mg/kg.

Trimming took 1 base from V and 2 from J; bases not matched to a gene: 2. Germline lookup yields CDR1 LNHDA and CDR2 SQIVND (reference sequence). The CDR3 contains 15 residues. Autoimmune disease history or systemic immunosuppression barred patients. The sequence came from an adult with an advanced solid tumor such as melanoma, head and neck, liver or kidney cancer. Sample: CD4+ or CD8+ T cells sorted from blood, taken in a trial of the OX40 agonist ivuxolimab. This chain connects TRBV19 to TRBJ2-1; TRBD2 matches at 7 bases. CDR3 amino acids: CASSIGRGTYNEQFF. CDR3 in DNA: TGTGCCAGTAGTATAGGGCGGGGGACCTACAATGAGCAGTTCTTC. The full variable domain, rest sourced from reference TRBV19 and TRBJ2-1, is DGGITQSPKYLFRKEGQNVTLSCEQNLNHDAMYWYRQDPGQGLRLIYYSQIVNDFQKGDIAEGYSVSREKKESFPLTVTSAQKNPTAFYLCASSIGRGTYNEQFFGPGTRLTVL.